A single sample gave rise to the 19 T cell receptor beta chains below, sequenced in a study of vaccination effects on CD4 cells after COVID-19. Their recognized antigens are unknown. In the ViraFEST assay, antigen-specific CD4+ clonotypes were identified by expansion after peptide-pool stimulation. Investigators separated out CD4+ T cells once around 10 days of culture had passed. A PCR test confirmed that the person had SARS-CoV-2 infection between March and December 2020. Using immunoSEQ multiplex PCR, the repertoire was profiled, and TCRdb retains in-frame clones only, with some absent. Among around 47,000 clones listed, 65% to 70% were seen once. Specimen: CD4+ T cells from PBMCs cultured with a peptide pool, collected before COVID-19 vaccination. These receptors were collected from a human donor who had a prior SARS-CoV-2 infection.

The rearrangement links TRBV18 to TRBJ1-1; tentatively, D is TRBD1 (5 bases). The CDR3 has 14 amino acids. Germline V gene sequence: CDR1 KGHSH, CDR2 LQKENI. Trimming pared 3 bases from V and 2 bases from J, leaving 10 bases between. In DNA, the CDR3 is TGTGCCAGCTCACCCTATGACAGTAACACTGAAGCTTTCTTT. Residues: CASSPYDSNTEAFF.

V usage is TRBV7-2 and J usage is TRBJ2-1; 10 nucleotides match TRBD2. Germline lookup yields CDR1 SGHTA and CDR2 FQGNSA. V was clipped by 3 bases and J by 0 bases; unmatched bases: 2. The CDR3 runs to 16 residues. The CDR3, as DNA: TGTGCCAGCAGCTTGACTAGCGGGCACTCCTACAATGAGCAGTTCTTC. It encodes CASSLTSGHSYNEQFF.

The chain employs TRBV7-3 and TRBJ2-1; possible D gene TRBD2, 5 bases. V shed 2 bases and J shed 0 bases, with 17 bases lying between them. The length of the CDR3 is 18 residues. CDR1 is SGHTA and CDR2 is FQGTGA in the germline V gene. CDR3 sequence: CASSLSTGSLSSYNEQFF. In DNA, the CDR3 is TGTGCCAGCAGCTTATCCACGGGATCCCTGAGCTCCTACAATGAGCAGTTCTTC.

The sample holds a few counts of this clone. The chain employs TRBV15 and TRBJ2-7; 7 positions match TRBD2. The V and J ends lost 1 base and 4 bases, in that order; junction bases with no gene match: 13. This CDR3 comprises 17 residues. Germline lookup yields CDR1 LNHNV and CDR2 YYDKDF (reference sequence). CDR3 DNA sequence: TGTGCCACCAGCAGAGCTTCTGGGGGGGTGAGTGGGTACGAGCAGTACTTC. Translated: CATSRASGGVSGYEQYF. Using reference TRBV15 and TRBJ2-7 for the parts outside the CDR3, the full variable domain is DAMVIQNPRYQVTQFGKPVTLSCSQTLNHNVMYWYQQKSSQAPKLLFHYYDKDFNNEADTPDNFQSRRPNTSFCFLDIRSPGLGDTAMYLCATSRASGGVSGYEQYFGPGTRLTVT.

The sample holds a few counts of this clone. The chain recombines TRBV30 with TRBJ1-5, with D perhaps matching TRBD1 (6 bases). This CDR3 has 14 residues. Per germline, CDR1 GTSNPN and CDR2 SVGIG (reference sequence). V lost 0 bases, J lost 7 bases, and 13 bases lay in between. Here the CDR3 reads CAWSVRGAGQPQHF. DNA for the CDR3: TGTGCCTGGAGTGTAAGGGGGGCAGGACAGCCCCAGCATTTT.

The chain has TRBV5-1 and TRBJ2-5; TRBD2 matches at 8 bases. Per the germline V gene, CDR1 is SGHRS and CDR2 is YFSETQ. The length of the CDR3 is 13 residues. V lost 0 bases to trimming and J lost 5 bases; unmatched junction nucleotides: 0. In DNA form, the CDR3 reads TGCGCCAGCAGCTTGGCGGGGGGGGAGACCCAGTACTTC. This translates into CASSLAGGETQYF. The full variable domain, in which reference TRBV5-1 and TRBJ2-5 provide the parts outside the CDR3, is KAGVTQTPRYLIKTRGQQVTLSCSPISGHRSVSWYQQTPGQGLQFLFEYFSETQRNKGNFPGRFSGRQFSNSRSEMNVSTLELGDSALYLCASSLAGGETQYFGPGTRLLVL.

This sequence joins TRBV29-1 and TRBJ1-2; D uncertain. CDR1 is SQVTM and CDR2 is ANQGSEA in the germline V gene. V was pared by 7 bases and J by 4 bases, with 13 bases between. The CDR3 has 12 residues. The CDR3 DNA reads as TGCAGCGCCGAGGTCCCGGGCTATGGCTACACCTTC. Its protein is CSAEVPGYGYTF.

The chain links TRBV9 to TRBJ2-1; tentative D call: TRBD1 (6 bases). This CDR3 contains 15 residues. V lost 0 bases and J 0 bases, leaving 7 bases between the germline ends. Germline loops: CDR1 SGDLS, CDR2 YYNGEE. The CDR3 coding sequence is TGTGCCAGCAGCGTAGGGGGGCGCTCCTACAATGAGCAGTTCTTC. Its protein product is CASSVGGRSYNEQFF. Variable domain in full (rest from reference TRBV9 and TRBJ2-1): DSGVTQTPKHLITATGQRVTLRCSPRSGDLSVYWYQQSLDQGLQFLIQYYNGEERAKGNILERFSAQQFPDLHSELNLSSLELGDSALYFCASSVGGRSYNEQFFGPGTRLTVL.

J is TRBJ1-3 and V is TRBV5-1; D is perhaps TRBD1 (6 bases). V was cut by 4 bases and J by 0 bases, with 11 bases left in between. This CDR3 comprises 15 residues. Looked up from germline, CDR1 is SGHRS and CDR2 is YFSETQ. CDR3 in amino acids: CASSRGGFSGNTIYF. The DNA of the CDR3 is TGCGCCAGCAGCCGAGGGGGGTTCTCTGGAAACACCATATATTTT.

V gene TRBV6-6 combines with J gene TRBJ2-1; no definite D call. Trimming shortened V by 5 bases and J by 8 bases, and 13 bases separated the two germline ends. In germline, CDR1 is MNHNY, CDR2 SVGAGI (reference sequence). This CDR3 spans 13 amino acids. CDR3 sequence (DNA): TGTGCCAGCAGTACCCGAGTTGAGGATGAGCAGTTCTTC. This encodes CASSTRVEDEQFF.

This clone has more than one count but fewer than ten. CDR3 loop: CASSLLSDRVSGTEAFF. Written as DNA, the CDR3 is TGTGCCAGCAGCTTATTATCGGACAGGGTATCGGGCACTGAAGCTTTCTTT. The gene calls are TRBV7-9 and TRBJ1-1; 8 bases line up with TRBD1. Trimming at V came to 2 bases and at J to 4 bases, leaving 12 bases not matched to a gene. CDR1 SEHNR and CDR2 FQNEAQ come from the germline V gene (reference sequence). This CDR3 is built from 17 residues. The complete variable domain, with remaining parts taken from reference TRBV7-9 and TRBJ1-1, reads DTGVSQNPRHKITKRGQNVTFRCDPISEHNRLYWYRQTLGQGPEFLTYFQNEAQLEKSRLLSDRFSAERPKGSFSTLEIQRTEQGDSAMYLCASSLLSDRVSGTEAFFGQGTRLTVV.

The chain carries TRBV3-1 (or the pseudogene TRBV3-2) and TRBJ1-5, with 8 bases fitting TRBD1. The CDR3 has 17 residues. J gave up 2 bases and V 2 bases, and 8 bases lay outside the gene matches. Germline values: CDR1 LGHDT, CDR2 YNNKEL (reference sequence). The DNA of the CDR3 is TGTGCCAGCAGCCAAAATGCTCGGACAGGGTGCAATCAGCCCCAGCATTTT. The encoded protein is CASSQNARTGCNQPQHF.

This clone has just one count. The V gene is TRBV7-2, the J gene TRBJ1-2; tentatively, D is TRBD1 (5 bases). Germline assignment: CDR1 SGHTA and CDR2 FQGNSA. V shed 5 bases and J shed 6 bases, with 16 bases lying between them. This CDR3 is 14 amino acids long. The CDR3 DNA reads TGTGCCAGCAGCGCCAGCAGGGAAGTGGATGGCTACACCTTC. This translates into CASSASREVDGYTF. The entire variable domain, with the rest obtained from reference TRBV7-2 and TRBJ1-2, is as follows: GAGVSQSPSNKVTEKGKDVELRCDPISGHTALYWYRQSLGQGLEFLIYFQGNSAPDKSGLPSDRFSAERTGGSVSTLTIQRTQQEDSAVYLCASSASREVDGYTFGSGTRLTVV.

J is TRBJ1-1 and V is TRBV7-9; a possible D gene is TRBD1 (5 bases). The CDR3 spans 14 residues. Germline values: CDR1 SEHNR, CDR2 FQNEAQ (reference sequence). The V end lost 5 bases, the J end lost 4 bases, and 14 bases lay between the germline ends. CDR3 protein: CASSPGPGGTEAFF. The CDR3 nucleotides read TGTGCCAGCAGCCCGGGACCTGGGGGCACTGAAGCTTTCTTT. The variable domain in full, with the rest retrieved from reference TRBV7-9 and TRBJ1-1, is DTGVSQNPRHKITKRGQNVTFRCDPISEHNRLYWYRQTLGQGPEFLTYFQNEAQLEKSRLLSDRFSAERPKGSFSTLEIQRTEQGDSAMYLCASSPGPGGTEAFFGQGTRLTVV.

This clone was seen only a few times. V usage is TRBV19 and J usage is TRBJ1-4, with D uncertain. Trimming removed 2 bases from V and 8 bases from J, with 9 bases in between. Germline V gene sequence: CDR1 LNHDA, CDR2 SQIVND (reference sequence). CDR3 length: 13 amino acids. The CDR3 DNA follows: TGTGCCAGTAGTATATCTGTTTACGAAAAACTGTTTTTT. It codes for CASSISVYEKLFF.

The chain recombines TRBV3-1 (or the pseudogene TRBV3-2) with TRBJ2-3; D remains ambiguous. Germline V gene data show CDR1 as LGHDT and CDR2 as YNNKEL (reference sequence). The CDR3 totals 15 residues. V lost 1 base and J 2 bases, leaving 10 bases between the germline ends. CDR3 loop: CASSQVLNPTDTQYF. As DNA, the CDR3 is TGTGCCAGCAGCCAAGTACTCAACCCCACAGATACGCAGTATTTT.

This clone appeared once. V and J are TRBV3-1 (or the pseudogene TRBV3-2) and TRBJ1-4; D not resolved. Germline-derived CDR1 and CDR2 are LGHDT and YNNKEL (reference sequence). The CDR3 has 14 residues. V lost 4 bases, J lost 7 bases, and 13 bases lay in between. The CDR3 DNA reads TGTGCCAGCAGCCGACCCCTAGCCGGTGAAAAACTGTTTTTT. Encoded protein: CASSRPLAGEKLFF.

This chain uses TRBV4-1 with TRBJ2-4; a weak D match, TRBD1 (6 bases). V dropped 1 base and J dropped 7 bases, with 23 bases sitting between them. The germline V gene encodes CDR1 MGHRA and CDR2 YSYEKL. This CDR3 region has 18 residues. CDR3 protein: CASSQVWAGDIGGNIQYF. The DNA of the CDR3 is TGCGCCAGCAGCCAAGTTTGGGCCGGGGACATAGGCGGGAACATTCAGTACTTC.

This clone appeared a few times. CDR3 protein: CASSFRSEGSTDTQYF. In nucleotides, the CDR3 is TGTGCCAGCAGCTTTCGCTCGGAAGGTAGCACAGATACGCAGTATTTT. The chain combines TRBV7-6 with TRBJ2-3; D not resolved. Trimming took off 3 bases at V and 0 bases at J, with 13 bases between the two ends. CDR3 length equals 16 residues. Germline CDR1 reads SGHVS; CDR2 reads FNYEAQ.